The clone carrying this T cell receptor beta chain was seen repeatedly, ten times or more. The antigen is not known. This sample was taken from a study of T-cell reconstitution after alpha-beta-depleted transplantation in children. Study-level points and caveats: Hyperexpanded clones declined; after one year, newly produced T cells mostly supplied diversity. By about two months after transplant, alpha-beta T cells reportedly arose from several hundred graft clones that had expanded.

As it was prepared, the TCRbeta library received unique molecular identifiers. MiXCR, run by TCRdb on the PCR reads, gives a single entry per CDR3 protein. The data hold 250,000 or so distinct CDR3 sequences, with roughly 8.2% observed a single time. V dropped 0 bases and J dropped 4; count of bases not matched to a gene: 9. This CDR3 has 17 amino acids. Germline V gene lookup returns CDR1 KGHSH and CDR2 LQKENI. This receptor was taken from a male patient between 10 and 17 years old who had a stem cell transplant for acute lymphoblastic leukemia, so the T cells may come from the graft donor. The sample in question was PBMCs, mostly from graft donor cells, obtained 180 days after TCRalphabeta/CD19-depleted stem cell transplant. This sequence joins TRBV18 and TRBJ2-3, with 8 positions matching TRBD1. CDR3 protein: CASSPPLGQVQADTQYF. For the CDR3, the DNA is TGTGCCAGCTCACCACCGCTGGGACAGGTACAGGCAGATACGCAGTATTTT.